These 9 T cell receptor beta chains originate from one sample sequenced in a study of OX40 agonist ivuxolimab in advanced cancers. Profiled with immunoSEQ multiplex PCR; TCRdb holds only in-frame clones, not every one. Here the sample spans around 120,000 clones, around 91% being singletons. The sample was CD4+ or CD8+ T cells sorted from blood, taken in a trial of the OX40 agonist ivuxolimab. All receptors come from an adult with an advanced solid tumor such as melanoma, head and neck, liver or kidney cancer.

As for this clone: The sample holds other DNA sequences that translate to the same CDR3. The CDR3, as DNA: TGTGCCTGGCGGACGGTGGGGGGGGCCTACAATGAGCAGTTCTTC. Translated: CAWRTVGGAYNEQFF. The J gene is TRBJ2-1, the V gene TRBV30, with 7 bases fitting TRBD2. The V gene end was trimmed by 5 bases and the J gene end by 2 bases; junction bases not matched to a gene: 9. The CDR3 contains 15 residues. Germline CDR1 reads GTSNPN; CDR2 reads SVGIG (reference sequence).

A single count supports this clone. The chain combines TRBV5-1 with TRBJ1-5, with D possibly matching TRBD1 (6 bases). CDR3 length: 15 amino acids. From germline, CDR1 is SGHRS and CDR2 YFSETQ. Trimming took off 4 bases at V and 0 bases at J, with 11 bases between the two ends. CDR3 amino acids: CASSPGEYSNQPQHF. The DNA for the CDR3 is TGCGCCAGCAGCCCAGGGGAGTATAGCAATCAGCCCCAGCATTTT.

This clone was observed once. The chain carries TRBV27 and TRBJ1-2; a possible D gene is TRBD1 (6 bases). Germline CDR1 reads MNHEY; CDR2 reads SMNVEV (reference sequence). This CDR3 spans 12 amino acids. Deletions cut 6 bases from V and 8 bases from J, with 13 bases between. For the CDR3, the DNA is TGTGCCAGCAGGGGGCAGGGGAGGGGCTACACCTTC. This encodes CASRGQGRGYTF.

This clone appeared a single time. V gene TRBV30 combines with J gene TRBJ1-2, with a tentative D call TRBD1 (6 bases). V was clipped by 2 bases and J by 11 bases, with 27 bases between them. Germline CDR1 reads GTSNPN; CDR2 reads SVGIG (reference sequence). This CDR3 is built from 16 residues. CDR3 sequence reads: CAWSLKGTGSFRAYTF. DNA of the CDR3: TGTGCCTGGAGTTTAAAGGGAACAGGGTCGTTCCGCGCGTACACCTTC.

CDR3 sequence reads: CASSLGTGPTDTQYF. The CDR3 region has the DNA TGTGCCAGCAGCTTAGGCACAGGGCCCACAGATACGCAGTATTTT. This chain links TRBV11-3 with TRBJ2-3, with D possibly TRBD1 on 6 matching bases. V shed 1 base and J shed 2 bases, with 10 bases lying between them. This CDR3 has 15 amino acids. CDR1 and CDR2 (germline): SGHNT, YENEEA.

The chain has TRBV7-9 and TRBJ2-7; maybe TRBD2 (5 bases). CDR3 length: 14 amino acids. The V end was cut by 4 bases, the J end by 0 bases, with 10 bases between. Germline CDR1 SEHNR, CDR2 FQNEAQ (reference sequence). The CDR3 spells CASSWTGSSYEQYF. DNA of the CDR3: TGTGCCAGCAGCTGGACGGGAAGCTCCTACGAGCAGTACTTC. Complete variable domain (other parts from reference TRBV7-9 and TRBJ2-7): DTGVSQNPRHKITKRGQNVTFRCDPISEHNRLYWYRQTLGQGPEFLTYFQNEAQLEKSRLLSDRFSAERPKGSFSTLEIQRTEQGDSAMYLCASSWTGSSYEQYFGPGTRLTVT.

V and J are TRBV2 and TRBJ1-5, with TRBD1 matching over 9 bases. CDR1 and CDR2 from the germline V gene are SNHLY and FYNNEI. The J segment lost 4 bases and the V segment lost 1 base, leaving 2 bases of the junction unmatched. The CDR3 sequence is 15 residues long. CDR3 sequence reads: CASSEEGTGNQPQHF. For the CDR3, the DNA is TGTGCCAGCAGTGAAGAGGGGACAGGGAATCAGCCCCAGCATTTT.

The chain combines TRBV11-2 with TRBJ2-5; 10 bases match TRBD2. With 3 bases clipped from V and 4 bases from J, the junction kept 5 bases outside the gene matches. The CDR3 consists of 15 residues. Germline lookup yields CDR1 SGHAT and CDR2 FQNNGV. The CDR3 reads CASSFPAGGRETQYF. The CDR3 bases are TGTGCCAGCAGCTTCCCAGCGGGGGGGCGAGAGACCCAGTACTTC.

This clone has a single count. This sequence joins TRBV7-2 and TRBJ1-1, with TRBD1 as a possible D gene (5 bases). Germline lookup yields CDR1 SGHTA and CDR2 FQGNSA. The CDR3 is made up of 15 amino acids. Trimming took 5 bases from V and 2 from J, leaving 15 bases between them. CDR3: CASSRATVLNTEAFF. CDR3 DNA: TGTGCCAGCAGCCGGGCGACAGTGTTAAACACTGAAGCTTTCTTT. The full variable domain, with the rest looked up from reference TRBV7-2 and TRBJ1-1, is GAGVSQSPSNKVTEKGKDVELRCDPISGHTALYWYRQSLGQGLEFLIYFQGNSAPDKSGLPSDRFSAERTGGSVSTLTIQRTQQEDSAVYLCASSRATVLNTEAFFGQGTRLTVV.